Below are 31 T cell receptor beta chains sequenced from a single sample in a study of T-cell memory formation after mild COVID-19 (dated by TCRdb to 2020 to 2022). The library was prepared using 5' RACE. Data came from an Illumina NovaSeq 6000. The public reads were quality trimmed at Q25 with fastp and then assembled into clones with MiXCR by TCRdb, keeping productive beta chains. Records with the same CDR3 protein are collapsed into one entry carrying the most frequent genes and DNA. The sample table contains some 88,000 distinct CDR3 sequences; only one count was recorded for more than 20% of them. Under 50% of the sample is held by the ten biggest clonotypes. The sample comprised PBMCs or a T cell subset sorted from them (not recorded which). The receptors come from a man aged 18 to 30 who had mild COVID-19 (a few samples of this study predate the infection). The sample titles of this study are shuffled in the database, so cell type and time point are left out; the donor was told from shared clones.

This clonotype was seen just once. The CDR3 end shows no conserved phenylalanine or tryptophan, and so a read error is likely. The CDR3 spells CAGGLADPYEQYD. The CDR3 DNA reads TGCGCCGGGGGGCTAGCGGATCCCTACGAGCAGTACGAC. The chain couples TRBV4-3 to TRBJ2-7; TRBD2 is a possible D gene (7 bases). The CDR3 consists of 13 residues. The V gene's germline CDR1 is LGHNA and CDR2 YSLEER. The V and J ends lost 11 bases and 2 bases respectively, with 16 bases between them.

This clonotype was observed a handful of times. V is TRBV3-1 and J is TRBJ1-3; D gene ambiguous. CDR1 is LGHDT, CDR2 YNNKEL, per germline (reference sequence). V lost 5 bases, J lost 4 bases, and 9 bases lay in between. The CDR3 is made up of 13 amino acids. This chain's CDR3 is CASSERRGNTIYF. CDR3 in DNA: TGTGCCAGCAGCGAAAGAAGGGGAAACACCATATATTTT. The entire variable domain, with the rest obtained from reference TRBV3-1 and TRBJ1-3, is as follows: DTAVSQTPKYLVTQMGNDKSIKCEQNLGHDTMYWYKQDSKKFLKIMFSYNNKELIINETVPNRFSPKSPDKAHLNLHINSLELGDSAVYFCASSERRGNTIYFGEGSWLTVV.

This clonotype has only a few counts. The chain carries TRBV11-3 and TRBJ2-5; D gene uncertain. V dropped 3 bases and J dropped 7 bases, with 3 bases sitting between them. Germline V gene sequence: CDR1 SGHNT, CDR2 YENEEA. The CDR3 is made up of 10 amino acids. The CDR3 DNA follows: TGTGCCAGCAGCTTTGCGACCCAGTACTTC. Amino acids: CASSFATQYF.

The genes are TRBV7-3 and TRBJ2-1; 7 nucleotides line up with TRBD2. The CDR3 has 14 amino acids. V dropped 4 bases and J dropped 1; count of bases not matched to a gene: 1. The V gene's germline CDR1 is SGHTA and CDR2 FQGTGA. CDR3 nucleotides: TGTGCCAGCAGCTGGGGGGGGTCCTACAATGAGCAGTTCTTC. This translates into CASSWGGSYNEQFF.

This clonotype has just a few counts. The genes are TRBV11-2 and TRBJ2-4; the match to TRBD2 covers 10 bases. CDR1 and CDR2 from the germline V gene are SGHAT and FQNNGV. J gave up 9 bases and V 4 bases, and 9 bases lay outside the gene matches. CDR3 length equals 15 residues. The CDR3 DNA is TGTGCCAGCAGCTCCGGACTAGCGGACATGGGCATTCAGTACTTC. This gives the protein CASSSGLADMGIQYF.

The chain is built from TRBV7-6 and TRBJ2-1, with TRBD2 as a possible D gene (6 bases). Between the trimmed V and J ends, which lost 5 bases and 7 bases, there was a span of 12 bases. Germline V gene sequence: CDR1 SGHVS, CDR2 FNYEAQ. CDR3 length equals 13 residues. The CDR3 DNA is TGTGCCAGCAGCCCGGGGGTAAGGAATGAGCAGTTCTTC. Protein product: CASSPGVRNEQFF.

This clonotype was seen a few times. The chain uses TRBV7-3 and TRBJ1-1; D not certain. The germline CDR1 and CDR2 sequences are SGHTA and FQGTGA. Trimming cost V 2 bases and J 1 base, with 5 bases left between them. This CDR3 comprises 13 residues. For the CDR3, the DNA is TGTGCCAGCAGCTTATCCAGGAACACTGAAGCTTTCTTT. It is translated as CASSLSRNTEAFF.

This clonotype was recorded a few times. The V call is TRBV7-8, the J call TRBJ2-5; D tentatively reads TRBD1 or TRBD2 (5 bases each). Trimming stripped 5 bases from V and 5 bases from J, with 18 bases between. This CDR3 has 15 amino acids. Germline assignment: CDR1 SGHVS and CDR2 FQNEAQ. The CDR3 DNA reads TGTGCCAGCAGCCTGGGACCACCGAAGGGGGAGACCCAGTACTTC. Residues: CASSLGPPKGETQYF.

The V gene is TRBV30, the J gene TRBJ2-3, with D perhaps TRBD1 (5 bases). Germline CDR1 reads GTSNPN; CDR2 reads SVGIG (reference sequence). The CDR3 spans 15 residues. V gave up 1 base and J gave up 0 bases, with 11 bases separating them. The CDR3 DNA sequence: TGTGCCTGGAGTGCAGGGCTATCGAGCACAGATACGCAGTATTTT. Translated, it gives CAWSAGLSSTDTQYF.

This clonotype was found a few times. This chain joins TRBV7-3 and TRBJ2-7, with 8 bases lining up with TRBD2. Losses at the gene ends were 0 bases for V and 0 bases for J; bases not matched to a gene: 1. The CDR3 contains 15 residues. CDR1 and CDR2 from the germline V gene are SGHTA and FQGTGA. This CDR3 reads CASSLTAGGSYEQYF. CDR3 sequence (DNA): TGTGCCAGCAGCTTAACGGCGGGGGGCTCCTACGAGCAGTACTTC.

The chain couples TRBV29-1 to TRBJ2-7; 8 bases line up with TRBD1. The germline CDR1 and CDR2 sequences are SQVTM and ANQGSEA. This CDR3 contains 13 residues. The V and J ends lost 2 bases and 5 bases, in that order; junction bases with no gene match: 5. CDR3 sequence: CSVEKTGVDEQYF. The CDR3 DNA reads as TGCAGCGTTGAAAAGACAGGGGTAGACGAGCAGTACTTC.

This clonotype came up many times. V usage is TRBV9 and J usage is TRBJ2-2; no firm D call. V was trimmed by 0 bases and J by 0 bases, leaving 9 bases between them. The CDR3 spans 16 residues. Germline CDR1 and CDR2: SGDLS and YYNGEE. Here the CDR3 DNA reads TGTGCCAGCAGCGTAGGGGAACAGCCGAACACCGGGGAGCTGTTTTTT. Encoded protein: CASSVGEQPNTGELFF.

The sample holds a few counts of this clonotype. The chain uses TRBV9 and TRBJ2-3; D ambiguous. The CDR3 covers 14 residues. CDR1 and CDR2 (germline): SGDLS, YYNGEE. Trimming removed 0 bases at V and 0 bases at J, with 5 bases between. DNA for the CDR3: TGTGCCAGCAGCGTAGAGCCAAGCACAGATACGCAGTATTTT. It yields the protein CASSVEPSTDTQYF.

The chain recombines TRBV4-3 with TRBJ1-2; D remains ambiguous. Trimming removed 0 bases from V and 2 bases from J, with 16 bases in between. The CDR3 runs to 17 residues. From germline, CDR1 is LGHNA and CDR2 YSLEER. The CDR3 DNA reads TGCGCCAGCAGCCAAGAGGGGTCAGACCGAACCAACTATGGCTACACCTTC. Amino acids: CASSQEGSDRTNYGYTF.

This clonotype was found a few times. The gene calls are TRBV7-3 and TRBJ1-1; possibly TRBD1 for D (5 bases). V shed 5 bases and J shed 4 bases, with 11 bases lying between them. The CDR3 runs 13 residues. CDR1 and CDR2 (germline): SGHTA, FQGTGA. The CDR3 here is CASSPTAGTEAFF. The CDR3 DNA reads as TGTGCCAGCAGCCCGACAGCCGGCACTGAAGCTTTCTTT.

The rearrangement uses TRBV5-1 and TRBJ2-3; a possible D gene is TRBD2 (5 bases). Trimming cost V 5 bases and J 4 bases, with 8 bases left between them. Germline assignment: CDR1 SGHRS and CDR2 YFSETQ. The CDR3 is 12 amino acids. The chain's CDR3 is CASRPGADTQYF. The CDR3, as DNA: TGCGCCAGCAGACCCGGGGCAGATACGCAGTATTTT. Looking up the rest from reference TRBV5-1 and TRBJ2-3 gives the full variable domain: KAGVTQTPRYLIKTRGQQVTLSCSPISGHRSVSWYQQTPGQGLQFLFEYFSETQRNKGNFPGRFSGRQFSNSRSEMNVSTLELGDSALYLCASRPGADTQYFGPGTRLTVL.

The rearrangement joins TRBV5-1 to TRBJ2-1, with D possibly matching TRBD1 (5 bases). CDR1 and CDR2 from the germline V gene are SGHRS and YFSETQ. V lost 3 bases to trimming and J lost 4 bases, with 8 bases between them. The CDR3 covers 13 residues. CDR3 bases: TGCGCCAGCAGCTCGACAGTTTACAATGAGCAGTTCTTC. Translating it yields CASSSTVYNEQFF.

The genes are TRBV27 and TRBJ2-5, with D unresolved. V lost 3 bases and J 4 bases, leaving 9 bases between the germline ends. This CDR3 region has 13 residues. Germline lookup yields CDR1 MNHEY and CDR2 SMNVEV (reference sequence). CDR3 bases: TGTGCCAGCAGTTTTTCGTCATTAGAGACCCAGTACTTC. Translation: CASSFSSLETQYF.

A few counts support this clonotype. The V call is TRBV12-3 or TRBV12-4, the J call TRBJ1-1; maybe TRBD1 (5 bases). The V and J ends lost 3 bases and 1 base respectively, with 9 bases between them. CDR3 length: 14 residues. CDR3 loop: CASSFRVGNTEAFF. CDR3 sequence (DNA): TGTGCCAGCAGTTTCAGGGTGGGGAACACTGAAGCTTTCTTT.

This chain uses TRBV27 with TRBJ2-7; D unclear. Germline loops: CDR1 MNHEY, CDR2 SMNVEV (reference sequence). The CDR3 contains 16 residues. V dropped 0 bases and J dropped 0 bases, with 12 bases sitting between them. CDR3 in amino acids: CASSLSLPPYSYEQYF. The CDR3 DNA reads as TGTGCCAGCAGTTTATCTCTGCCCCCCTACTCCTACGAGCAGTACTTC.

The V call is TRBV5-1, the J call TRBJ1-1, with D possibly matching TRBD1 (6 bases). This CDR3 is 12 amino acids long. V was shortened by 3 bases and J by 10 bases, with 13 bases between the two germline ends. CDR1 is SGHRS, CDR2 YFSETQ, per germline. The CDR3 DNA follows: TGCGCCAGCAGCTCCAGGGGCCGGCCAGCTTTCTTT. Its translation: CASSSRGRPAFF.

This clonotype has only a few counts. The DNA of the CDR3 is TGCGCCAGCAGCGAGGGGTTGGGGCTAAGCACAGATACGCAGTATTTT. Protein product: CASSEGLGLSTDTQYF. The chain links TRBV5-1 to TRBJ2-3, with D perhaps matching TRBD1 or TRBD2 (5 bases each). Germline values: CDR1 SGHRS, CDR2 YFSETQ. Between the trimmed V and J ends, which lost 4 bases and 0 bases, there was a span of 15 bases. The CDR3 runs 16 residues.

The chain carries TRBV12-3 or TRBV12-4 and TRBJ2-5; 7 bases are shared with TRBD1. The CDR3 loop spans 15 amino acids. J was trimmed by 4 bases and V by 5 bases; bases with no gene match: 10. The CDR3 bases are TGTGCCAGCAGTCTGACAGGGTTGGTGGGAGAGACCCAGTACTTC. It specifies CASSLTGLVGETQYF.

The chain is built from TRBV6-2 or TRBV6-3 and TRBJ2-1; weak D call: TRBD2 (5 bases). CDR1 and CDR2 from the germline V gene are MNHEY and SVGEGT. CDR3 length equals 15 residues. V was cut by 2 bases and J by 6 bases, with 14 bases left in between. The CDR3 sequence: CASSYGPLEGNEQFF. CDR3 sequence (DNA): TGTGCCAGCAGTTACGGACCCTTAGAGGGCAATGAGCAGTTCTTC.

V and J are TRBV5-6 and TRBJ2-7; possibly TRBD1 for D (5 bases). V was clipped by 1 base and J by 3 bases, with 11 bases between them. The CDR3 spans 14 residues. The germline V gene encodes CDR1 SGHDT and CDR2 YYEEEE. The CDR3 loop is CASSLQGNYYEQYV. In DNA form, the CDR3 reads TGTGCCAGCAGCTTGCAGGGCAACTACTACGAGCAGTACGTC.

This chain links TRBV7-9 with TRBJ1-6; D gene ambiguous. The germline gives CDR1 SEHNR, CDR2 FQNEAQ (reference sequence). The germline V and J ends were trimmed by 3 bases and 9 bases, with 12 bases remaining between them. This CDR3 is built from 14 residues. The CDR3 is CASSLLNDGSPLHF. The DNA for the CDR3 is TGTGCCAGCAGCTTGTTGAACGACGGTTCACCCCTCCACTTT.

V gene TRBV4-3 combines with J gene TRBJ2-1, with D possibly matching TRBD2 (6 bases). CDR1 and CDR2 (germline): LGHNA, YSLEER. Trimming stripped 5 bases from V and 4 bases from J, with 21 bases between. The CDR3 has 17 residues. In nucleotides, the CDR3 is TGCGCCAGCAGCAATAGGAGGGCGGCTAGTGGTTACAATGAGCAGTTCTTC. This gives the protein CASSNRRAASGYNEQFF.

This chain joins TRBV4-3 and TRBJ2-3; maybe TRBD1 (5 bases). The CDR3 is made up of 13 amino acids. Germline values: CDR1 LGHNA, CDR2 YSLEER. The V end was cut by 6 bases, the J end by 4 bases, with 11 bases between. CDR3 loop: CASSPDSSDTQYF. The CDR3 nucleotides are TGCGCCAGCAGTCCCGACAGTTCAGATACGCAGTATTTT.

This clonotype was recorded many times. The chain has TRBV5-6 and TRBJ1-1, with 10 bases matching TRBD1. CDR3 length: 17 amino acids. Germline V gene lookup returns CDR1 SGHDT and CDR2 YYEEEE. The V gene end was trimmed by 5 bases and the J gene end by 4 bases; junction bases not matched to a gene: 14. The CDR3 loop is CASSSGTGAFYRTEAFF. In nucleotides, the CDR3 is TGTGCCAGCAGTTCCGGGACAGGGGCCTTTTATCGCACTGAAGCTTTCTTT.

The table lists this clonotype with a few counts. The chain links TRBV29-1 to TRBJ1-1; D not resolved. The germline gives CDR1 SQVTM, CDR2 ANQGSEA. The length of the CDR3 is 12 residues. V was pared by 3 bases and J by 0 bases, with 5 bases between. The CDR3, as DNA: TGCAGCGTTGAGAGACTGAACACTGAAGCTTTCTTT. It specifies CSVERLNTEAFF.

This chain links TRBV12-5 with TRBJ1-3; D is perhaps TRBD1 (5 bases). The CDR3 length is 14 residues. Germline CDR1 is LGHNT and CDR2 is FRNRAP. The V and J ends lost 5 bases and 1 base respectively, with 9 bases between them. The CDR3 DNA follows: TGTGCTAGTGGTGGAGGGGTGTCTGGAAACACCATATATTTT. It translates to CASGGGVSGNTIYF.